What follows are 2 T cell receptor beta chains derived from one specimen sequenced in a study of T cells in Graves' hyperthyroidism and ophthalmopathy. Researchers took RNA transcripts and amplified the TCR beta CDR3 regions from them. First-round RT-PCR of the TCR CDR3 relied on the HTBI primer set. TCRdb ran MiXCR on the multiplex PCR reads and lists one entry per CDR3 protein. This sample has around 720,000 distinct CDR3 sequences; around 40% occur once, and the top ten carry approximately 31%. The sample taken for sequencing was blood. The receptors were sampled from a woman aged 40-49 years with Graves' hyperthyroidism.

This clonotype came up a few times. V is TRBV5-8 and J is TRBJ1-1, with D perhaps matching TRBD1 (5 bases). The V and J ends lost 4 bases and 1 base respectively, with 14 bases between them. There are 15 residues in the CDR3. In germline, CDR1 is SGHTS, CDR2 YDEGEE. As DNA, the CDR3 is TGTGCCAGCAGCGTCACGGGGGGAGCGAACACTGAAGCTTTCTTT. This sequence encodes CASSVTGGANTEAFF.

This clonotype was found many times. The genes are TRBV10-2 and TRBJ1-2; no definite D call. Germline-derived CDR1 and CDR2 are WSHSY and SAAADI. The V and J ends lost 6 bases and 5 bases respectively, with 13 bases between them. This CDR3 has 13 residues. The CDR3 DNA follows: TGCGCCAGCAGGGACCGTACGGTTTATGGCTACACCTTC. Translated, it gives CASRDRTVYGYTF.